A single T cell receptor beta chain is shown here with its context. Sequencing used immunoSEQ multiplex PCR; TCRdb keeps in-frame clones, though not all of them. The data show about 46,000 clones, about 90% seen once. There are 12 residues in the CDR3. Trimming took 0 bases from V and 5 from J, leaving 5 bases between them. Germline lookup yields CDR1 SGHAT and CDR2 FQNNGV. The sample belongs to a study of blood T cell repertoires in COVID-19. This receptor was taken from a human donor in a cohort sampled during active COVID-19. The chain carries TRBV11-2 and TRBJ2-7; perhaps TRBD1 as D (5 bases). Sequenced: peripheral blood. CDR3 region: CASSLDRDEQYF. The CDR3 DNA is TGTGCCAGCAGCTTAGACAGGGACGAGCAGTACTTC.